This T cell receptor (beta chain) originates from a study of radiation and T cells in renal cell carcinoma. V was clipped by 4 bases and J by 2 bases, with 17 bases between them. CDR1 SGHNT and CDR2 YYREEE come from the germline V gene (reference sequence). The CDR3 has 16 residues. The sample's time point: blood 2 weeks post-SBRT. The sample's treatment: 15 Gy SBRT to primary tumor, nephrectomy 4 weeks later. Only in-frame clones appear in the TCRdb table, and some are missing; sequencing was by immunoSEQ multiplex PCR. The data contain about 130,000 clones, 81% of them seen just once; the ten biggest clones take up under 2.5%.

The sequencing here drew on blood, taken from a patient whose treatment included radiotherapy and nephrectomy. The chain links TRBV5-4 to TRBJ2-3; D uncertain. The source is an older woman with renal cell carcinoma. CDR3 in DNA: TGTGCCAGCAGCCCGGGTCGAATGGGAAACACAGATACGCAGTATTTT. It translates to CASSPGRMGNTDTQYF.